This entry lists 10 T cell receptor beta chains sequenced from one sample in a study of CD8+CD57+ T cells in acquired aplastic anemia. Genomic DNA was employed as the template in profiling TCR beta VDJ and CDR3. Using its own MiXCR run on the reads, TCRdb lists one record per CDR3 protein. The data hold roughly 500,000 distinct CDR3 sequences, with around 32% observed a single time. Flow cytometry had shown expanded CD8+CD57+ cells in the patients chosen for sequencing. Sequencing was done on a sample of sorted CD4+, CD8+, or CD8+CD57+ T cells (not recorded which) from PBMCs. The receptors were gathered from a human donor with aplastic anemia.

This sequence joins TRBV6-1 and TRBJ1-4; D uncertain. The CDR3 runs to 12 residues. The V gene's germline CDR1 is MNHNS and CDR2 SASEGT. V was pared by 6 bases and J by 7 bases, with 9 bases between. The CDR3 reads CASRPPGEKLFF. Written as DNA, the CDR3 is TGTGCCAGCAGACCGCCGGGTGAAAAACTGTTTTTT.

The chain joins TRBV25-1 to TRBJ1-3, with D unresolved. CDR1 MGHDK and CDR2 SYGVNS come from the germline V gene. This CDR3 is 14 amino acids long. The CDR3 is CARRLLSSGNTIYF. The CDR3 DNA sequence: TGTGCTAGACGGTTGCTTTCCTCTGGAAACACCATATATTTT.

The rearrangement joins TRBV19 to TRBJ1-5; D is possibly TRBD1 (5 bases). Germline V CDR1 and CDR2: LNHDA, SQIVND (reference sequence). The CDR3 runs to 14 residues. Between the trimmed V and J ends, which lost 3 bases and 4 bases, there was a span of 10 bases. CDR3: CASSIRECNQPQHF. CDR3 nucleotides: TGTGCCAGTAGTATCAGGGAATGTAATCAGCCCCAGCATTTT.

This clonotype was seen at least ten times. CDR3 coding DNA: TGTGCCAGCAGCTTAGAGGGGGTGGCTAGCGGGACCGCAAGGCAGTACTTC. Protein: CASSLEGVASGTARQYF. This chain connects TRBV11-2 to TRBJ2-7; 9 bases agree with TRBD2. V was clipped by 0 bases and J by 9 bases; unmatched bases: 15. This CDR3 is 17 amino acids long. Germline V gives CDR1 SGHAT, CDR2 FQNNGV.

Worth noting for this clonotype: This could be a read error, since a much larger clone is one nucleotide away. This rearrangement joins TRBV10-3 to TRBJ1-5; D is undetermined. This CDR3 region has 16 residues. Germline CDR1 ENHRY, CDR2 SYGVKD. V gave up 6 bases and J gave up 0 bases, with 15 bases separating them. In DNA, the CDR3 is TGTGCCATCAGCGACCGGGGTGGAGGTAGCAATCAGCCCCAGCATTTT. Protein product: CAISDRGGGSNQPQHF.

The chain joins TRBV7-2 to TRBJ2-3; no firm D call. The CDR3 covers 10 residues. V gave up 8 bases and J gave up 3 bases, with 3 bases separating them. The germline CDR1 and CDR2 sequences are SGHTA and FQGNSA. The CDR3 DNA reads as TGTGCCAGCTGGACAGATACGCAGTATTTT. This sequence encodes CASWTDTQYF.

This clonotype came up a few times. The J gene is TRBJ2-5, the V gene TRBV25-1; D gene uncertain. Germline CDR1 MGHDK, CDR2 SYGVNS. The V and J ends lost 3 bases and 1 base respectively, with 9 bases between them. CDR3 length: 14 amino acids. The CDR3: CASSDGHFQETQYF. The CDR3 DNA reads as TGTGCCAGCAGTGATGGGCATTTCCAAGAGACCCAGTACTTC. Filled out from reference TRBV25-1 and TRBJ2-5, the complete variable domain reads EADIYQTPRYLVIGTGKKITLECSQTMGHDKMYWYQQDPGMELHLIHYSYGVNSTEKGDLSSESTVSRIRTEHFPLTLESARPSHTSQYLCASSDGHFQETQYFGPGTRLLVL.

Note on this clonotype: One junction end disagrees with the germline gene, perhaps due to a read error. This rearrangement joins TRBV24-1 to TRBJ1-3; no definite D call. Germline-derived CDR1 and CDR2 are KGHDR and SFDVKD. CDR3 size: 16 residues. CDR3 loop: CASSLGNGRSGNTIYF. For the CDR3, the DNA is TGTGCCAGCAGTTTAGGCAACGGCCGCTCTGGAAACACCATATATTTT.

The table lists this clonotype with a count of one. A single base separates this from a much larger clone, so it may be a read error. The CDR3 does not end in the conserved phenylalanine or tryptophan, so this is likely a read error. The rearrangement joins TRBV7-2 to TRBJ1-2, with D hard to call. Germline CDR1 SGHTA, CDR2 FQGNSA. CDR3 length: 13 amino acids. With 3 bases removed from V and 8 bases from J, the gap between germline ends came to 13 bases. CDR3 loop: CASSFEGIRGYTS. The CDR3 DNA reads TGTGCCAGCAGCTTTGAGGGAATTCGAGGCTACACCTCC.

This clonotype was recorded many times. V gene TRBV9 combines with J gene TRBJ2-7, with no clear D. In germline, CDR1 is SGDLS, CDR2 YYNGEE. The V end lost 2 bases, the J end lost 6 bases, and 12 bases lay between the germline ends. The CDR3 extends over 13 amino acids. CDR3 in DNA: TGTGCCAGCAGCGTTGAAGGGTTCGGCGAGCAGTACTTC. It is translated as CASSVEGFGEQYF.